This TCR beta chain appears in the sequencing data of a study of blood T cell repertoires in COVID-19. Study at large: The origin of the acute and convalescent COVID-19 samples was the United States, Italy and Spain. Sample material is recorded as cDNA or gDNA derived from T cells, B-cell-depleted T cells, or PBMCs.

Per the original methods: Estimated nucleated cell counts came from reference gene primer amplification. Sequencing was performed with immunoSEQ multiplex PCR; in TCRdb, only in-frame clones are kept and a portion is missing. Clone size and V and J calls were adopted from that table, with D and trimming inferred from the DNA. The table includes more than 100,000 clones, about four fifths detected once. The CDR3 sequence is 14 residues long. The V gene's germline CDR1 is MNHEY and CDR2 SVGAGI. V lost 7 bases to trimming and J lost 3 bases; unmatched junction nucleotides: 7. In this sample, this clone turned up a few times.

This sequence originates from a woman in her 50s with acute or convalescent COVID-19. Material: peripheral blood. The genes are TRBV6-5 and TRBJ1-2, with TRBD1 identical over 8 bases. CDR3 in amino acids: CASTQDREDYGYTF. The CDR3 DNA reads TGTGCCAGCACTCAGGACAGGGAAGACTATGGCTACACCTTC.